This T cell receptor beta chain is from a study of blood T cells in healthy people across ages (dated by TCRdb to the mid-2010s). For context, the study as a whole: In model experiments, template switching captured about one uniquely barcoded TCR beta cDNA molecule for every two T cells. Age-related changes in TCR beta repertoire diversity were measured in the study by deep sequencing normalized with unique cDNA molecular identifiers. Donors were grouped into four age groups: young (average 16 years), middle-aged (39), aged (around 62) and long-lived (just over 80). For two donors (one aged 18 to 30 and one aged 80 or older), the study analyzed two additional independent replicas of 1 million unique cDNA reads from the same blood draw.

The 39 donors, aged 6 to 90 years, were systemically healthy Caucasian individuals from Russia. About 10 milliliters of peripheral blood were drawn from each donor into EDTA-treated Vacutainer tubes. Ficoll-Paque density-gradient centrifugation was used to isolate PBMCs, with at least 6.5 million obtained per sample. Total RNA was extracted from PBMCs with Trizol reagent, with at least 6 micrograms obtained per sample. Naive CD45RAhigh/CD27high T cell percentages were measured by flow cytometry on a PBMC aliquot from every donor. General study outcomes and caveats: Donor CMV infection status was unknown, potentially confounding age-related changes in expanded clonotypes. The percentage of naive T cells measured by flow cytometry correlated strongly with observed TCR beta diversity. The long-lived group showed more naive CD4+ T cells, fewer expanded clones and increased TCR diversity than the aged group, suggesting age selection. Estimates of total diversity based on one million sequenced T cells were regarded as lower bounds and as underestimates. Conclusive comparison of naive and antigen-experienced compartments was prevented by the profiling of bulk unsorted PBMCs. As age increased, observed TCR beta diversity per million T cells dropped in a roughly linear way, and a significant reduction was already evident by age 40.

The method was 5' RACE. This sample was sequenced with an Illumina HiSeq 2500. The second PCR ran for roughly 7 to 12 cycles and used a J-beta primer mix along with a sample-barcoded 5' primer. Each TCR beta cDNA molecule received a unique molecular identifier from a template-switch 5' adaptor carrying 12 random nucleotides. Each sample yielded at least 3 million CDR3-containing paired-end reads. All of the RNA was converted into first-strand cDNA using the Mint cDNA synthesis kit, with a TRBC-specific oligonucleotide serving as the primer. All cDNA was treated with uracil-DNA glycosylase and then went through a first 18-cycle PCR with the universal primers M1SS and BC2_uni_R. Under the source paper's analysis protocol: For normalization, 1 million high-quality reads, each with a distinct molecular identifier, were randomly selected from each sample. Reads with shared molecular identifiers were discarded instead of being binned into consensus sequences. MiTCR, set to a Q25 quality threshold and the strictest error-elimination algorithm, was used for CDR3 identification, clonotype clustering and error correction. Lower-bound total TCR beta diversity was estimated with a nonparametric unseen species model using Euler transformation. The raw public data were reprocessed by TCRdb itself: fastp quality trimming at Q25, MiXCR clonotype calling, in-frame beta chains only. Merged by CDR3 protein, the rows form single entries marked with the most common genes and DNA. TCRdb's processing, not the study's, gives the V and J calls here. Across this sample there are 600,000 to 900,000 distinct CDR3 sequences, with around a quarter seen only once. In total, the top ten clones hold around 3% of the sample.

Concerning this clonotype itself: Its recognized antigen is unknown. Base qualities are not provided; no much larger clone lies one nucleotide away.

The sample was also reused in another study, on T cells of mothers and their children. As that second study puts it: Nine systemically healthy Caucasian individuals served as donors, namely three mothers together with their six children. cDNA synthesis consumed the entire amount of extracted RNA, loaded at around 1.5 ug RNA in each 15 ul reaction. Sample barcodes and 2-4 random nucleotides were added via the M1S primer in the second PCR. Each mother yielded over 8 million TCR beta CDR3 reads and each child 2.5 million to 3 million reads. In both related and unrelated pairs, thymic selection shapes the output of TCR recombination in a similar way, with inherited differences having only a minor effect. Normalized repertoire overlap was always slightly but never significantly higher in related than unrelated mother-child pairs. With a sensitivity of 90 to 100 clones per million clonotypes, no persistent microchimeric T cell clones were detected. The study used deep NGS to compare TCR beta repertoires of mothers and children, seeking features distinguishing related mother-child pairs from unrelated individuals. Mothers averaged about 37 +/- 4 years of age and children averaged around 10 +/- 4 years. Libraries were sequenced on Illumina HiSeq 2000 with 100+100 nt paired-end reads after adapter ligation with NEBNext reagents. Mother and child libraries were prepared a month apart and sequenced in separate runs to prevent cross-contamination. For each donor, somewhere between about 450,000 and 2,200,000 distinct TCR beta clonotypes were identified. Naive TCR beta clonotypes were estimated from low-frequency clonotypes matched to each donor's FACS-determined naive share, without sorting.

The receptor was derived from a boy between 5 and 17 years old in good health. Sample: blood.

The CDR3 corresponds to CASSAVAGGSTDTQYF. The bases read TGTGCCAGCAGTGCAGTAGCGGGAGGCTCCACAGATACGCAGTATTTT. The V and J genes are TRBV6-7 and TRBJ2-3, and 10 bases in between align with TRBD2. TRBV6-7 is marked as an open reading frame, function uncertain. Relative to germline, V is missing 5 bases and J is missing 2 bases, with 7 bases of the junction outside any gene match. Its CDR3 holds 16 amino acids, cysteine through phenylalanine. The kept DNA is CDR3 alone, 48 bases in frame from the first base.